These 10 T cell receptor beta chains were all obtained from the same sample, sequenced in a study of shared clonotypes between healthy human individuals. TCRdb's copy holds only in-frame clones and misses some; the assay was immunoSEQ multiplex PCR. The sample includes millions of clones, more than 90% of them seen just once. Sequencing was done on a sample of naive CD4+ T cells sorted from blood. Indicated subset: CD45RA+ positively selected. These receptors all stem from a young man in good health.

CDR3 amino acids: CAWSVLRQETQYF. Written as DNA, the CDR3 is TGTGCCTGGAGTGTACTGAGGCAGGAGACCCAGTACTTC. The chain carries TRBV30 and TRBJ2-5, with D hard to call. V was trimmed by 0 bases and J by 5 bases, leaving 10 bases between them. The CDR3 totals 13 residues. Germline CDR1 is GTSNPN and CDR2 is SVGIG (reference sequence).

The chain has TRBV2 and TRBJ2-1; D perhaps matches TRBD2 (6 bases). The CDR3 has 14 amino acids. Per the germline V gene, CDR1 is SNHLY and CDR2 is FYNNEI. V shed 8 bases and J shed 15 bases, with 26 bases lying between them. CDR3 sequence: CASRLEGAGRGRFF. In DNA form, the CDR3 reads TGTGCCAGCCGACTCGAAGGGGCGGGAAGGGGTCGGTTCTTC.

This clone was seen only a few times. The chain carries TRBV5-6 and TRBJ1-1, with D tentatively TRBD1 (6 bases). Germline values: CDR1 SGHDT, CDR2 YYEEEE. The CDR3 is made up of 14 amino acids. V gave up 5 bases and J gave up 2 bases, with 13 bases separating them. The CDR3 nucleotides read TGTGCCAGCAGACTCGGGACAACTAACACTGAAGCTTTCTTT. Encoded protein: CASRLGTTNTEAFF.

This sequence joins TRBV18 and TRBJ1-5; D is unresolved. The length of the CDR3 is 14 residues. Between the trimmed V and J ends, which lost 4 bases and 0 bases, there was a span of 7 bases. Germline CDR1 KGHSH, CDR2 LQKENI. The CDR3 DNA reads TGTGCCAGCTCACTCGGGGATAGCAATCAGCCCCAGCATTTT. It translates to CASSLGDSNQPQHF.

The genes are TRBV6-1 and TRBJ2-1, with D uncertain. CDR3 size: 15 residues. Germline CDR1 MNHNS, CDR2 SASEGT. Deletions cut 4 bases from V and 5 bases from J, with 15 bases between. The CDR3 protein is CASSAQVLTNNEQFF. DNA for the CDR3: TGTGCCAGCAGTGCCCAGGTCCTAACAAACAATGAGCAGTTCTTC.

The CDR3 protein is CASSPADGGIYGYTF. The CDR3 nucleotides read TGTGCCAGCTCACCCGCCGACGGGGGCATCTATGGCTACACCTTC. The rearrangement joins TRBV18 to TRBJ1-2; D is possibly TRBD1 (6 bases). This CDR3 contains 15 residues. Per germline, CDR1 KGHSH and CDR2 LQKENI. With 3 bases removed from V and 4 bases from J, the gap between germline ends came to 15 bases.

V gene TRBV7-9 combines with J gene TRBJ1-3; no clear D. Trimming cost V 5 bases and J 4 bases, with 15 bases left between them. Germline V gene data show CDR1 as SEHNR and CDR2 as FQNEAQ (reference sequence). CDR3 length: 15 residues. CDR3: CASSELPESGNTIYF. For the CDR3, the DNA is TGTGCCAGCAGCGAGCTGCCAGAATCAGGAAACACCATATATTTT.

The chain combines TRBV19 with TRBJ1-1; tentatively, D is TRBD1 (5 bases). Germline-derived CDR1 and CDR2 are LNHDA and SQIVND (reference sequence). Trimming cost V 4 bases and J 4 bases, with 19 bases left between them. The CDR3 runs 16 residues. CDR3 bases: TGTGCCAGTAGTACGGGGCCGGGGCAAGGAGGCACTGAAGCTTTCTTT. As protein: CASSTGPGQGGTEAFF.

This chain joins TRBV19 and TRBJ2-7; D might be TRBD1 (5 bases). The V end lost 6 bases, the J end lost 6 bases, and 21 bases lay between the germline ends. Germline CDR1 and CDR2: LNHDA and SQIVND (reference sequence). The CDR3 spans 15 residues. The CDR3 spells CASSQDAQGVGEQYF. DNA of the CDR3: TGTGCCAGTAGCCAGGACGCCCAAGGGGTTGGCGAGCAGTACTTC. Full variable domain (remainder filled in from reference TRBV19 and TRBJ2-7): DGGITQSPKYLFRKEGQNVTLSCEQNLNHDAMYWYRQDPGQGLRLIYYSQIVNDFQKGDIAEGYSVSREKKESFPLTVTSAQKNPTAFYLCASSQDAQGVGEQYFGPGTRLTVT.

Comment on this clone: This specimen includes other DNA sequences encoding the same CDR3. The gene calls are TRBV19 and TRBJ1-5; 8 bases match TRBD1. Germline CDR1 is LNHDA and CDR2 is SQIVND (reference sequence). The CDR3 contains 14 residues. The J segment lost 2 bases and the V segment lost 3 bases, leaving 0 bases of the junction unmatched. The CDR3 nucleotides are TGTGCCAGTAGTATGACAGGGGGCAATCAGCCCCAGCATTTT. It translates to CASSMTGGNQPQHF.